This T cell receptor (beta chain) was documented in a study of Ad26.COV2.S vaccination and SARS-CoV-2 variants. Across the whole study: This donor came from the COV1001 trial of Ad26.COV2.S.

Broader study findings: Breadth of non-spike TCRs did not differ between vaccinees and placebo recipients.

Indicated treatment: roughly 20 received Ad26.COV2.S at low or high dose, single or two shots; 5 received placebo; per-sample allocation not given. Collection of samples fell on day 63 after the first vaccine or placebo injection. Aged 18-55 years, donor was enrolled in Boston around 2020. V shed 5 bases and J 4 bases; nucleotides not matched to a gene: 13. CDR3 length equals 16 residues. Germline V CDR1 and CDR2: MDHEN, SYDVKM. Data came from immunoSEQ multiplex PCR; TCRdb stores just in-frame clones and leaves some out. The sample yields hundreds of thousands of clones, roughly 90% seen once. A note on this clone: Its antigen is still unknown.

The chain recombines TRBV28 with TRBJ1-2, with 7 bases fitting TRBD1. This receptor was obtained from a person aged 18-60 years who received the Ad26.COV2.S COVID-19 vaccine or a placebo. Sequenced material: peripheral blood, taken in a trial of Ad26.COV2.S vaccine versus placebo. The CDR3 here is CASSRPGQELAYGYTF. The DNA for the CDR3 is TGTGCCAGCAGTCGGCCCGGACAGGAATTAGCCTATGGCTACACCTTC.